One and the same sample provided the 18 T cell receptor beta chains below, sequenced in a study of shared clonotypes between healthy human individuals. TCRdb's table, derived via immunoSEQ multiplex PCR, lists solely in-frame clones and lacks some. Among roughly 520,000 clones, 90% to 97% were seen once, and the ten largest hold about 0.068%. The specimen sequenced was naive CD4+ T cells sorted from blood. Subset defined: CD45RA+ positively selected. The receptor set was obtained from a woman aged 25-40 years in good health.

The genes are TRBV6-5 and TRBJ2-4; 7 bases fit TRBD1. This CDR3 region has 15 residues. J gave up 2 bases and V 2 bases, and 3 bases lay outside the gene matches. CDR1 MNHEY and CDR2 SVGAGI come from the germline V gene. The CDR3 region has the DNA TGTGCCAGCAGTTACACACAGGGGACCAAAAACATTCAGTACTTC. It is translated as CASSYTQGTKNIQYF.

The rearrangement uses TRBV28 and TRBJ1-1; D is perhaps TRBD1 (5 bases). Trimming pared 3 bases from V and 3 bases from J, leaving 14 bases between. CDR1 MDHEN and CDR2 SYDVKM come from the germline V gene. The CDR3 covers 15 residues. CDR3 sequence: CASSLPAEGHTEAFF. The CDR3 DNA follows: TGTGCCAGCAGTTTGCCCGCCGAGGGACACACTGAAGCTTTCTTT.

The CDR3 nucleotides are TGTGCCAGCAGTCCTCCCGGGGTCTATGGCTACACCTTC. Its translation is CASSPPGVYGYTF. The J gene is TRBJ1-2, the V gene TRBV28; D gene unclear. Trimming removed 5 bases at V and 4 bases at J, with 11 bases between. CDR1 MDHEN and CDR2 SYDVKM come from the germline V gene. The CDR3 is 13 amino acids.

The chain employs TRBV5-6 and TRBJ1-2, with 7 bases matching TRBD1. V was clipped by 0 bases and J by 10 bases; unmatched bases: 3. The CDR3 sequence is 12 residues long. Germline assignment: CDR1 SGHDT and CDR2 YYEEEE. DNA of the CDR3: TGTGCCAGCAGCTTGGGTGACAGGGCCTACACCTTC. As protein: CASSLGDRAYTF.

This clone was seen a single time. This rearrangement joins TRBV27 to TRBJ1-2, with no clear D. The CDR3 sequence is 14 residues long. V lost 0 bases and J lost 5, with 10 bases in between. CDR1 is MNHEY and CDR2 is SMNVEV in the germline V gene (reference sequence). The CDR3 sequence is CASSLSRRGYGYTF. CDR3 sequence (DNA): TGTGCCAGCAGTTTATCAAGGCGGGGATATGGCTACACCTTC.

This sequence joins TRBV4-1 and TRBJ2-7; D ambiguous. This CDR3 has 19 residues. Looked up from germline, CDR1 is MGHRA and CDR2 is YSYEKL. Trimming cost V 0 bases and J 3 bases, with 24 bases left between them. This CDR3 is CASSQEVFVRKKSIYEQYF. The DNA for the CDR3 is TGCGCCAGCAGCCAAGAAGTCTTCGTTCGGAAGAAATCTATCTACGAGCAGTACTTC.

V and J are TRBV5-5 and TRBJ1-5, with 8 bases that match TRBD1. The CDR3 contains 15 residues. Germline assignment: CDR1 SGHKS and CDR2 YYEKEE (reference sequence). V was pared by 6 bases and J by 5 bases, with 10 bases of the junction left unmatched. The CDR3 is CASNPTQGDYQPQHF. DNA of the CDR3: TGTGCCAGCAACCCCACACAGGGGGATTATCAGCCCCAGCATTTT.

With regard to this clone: This specimen includes other DNA sequences encoding the same CDR3. The chain recombines TRBV7-3 with TRBJ2-7; no clear D gene. The germline gives CDR1 SGHTA, CDR2 FQGTGA. V was clipped by 1 base and J by 4 bases, with 8 bases between them. The CDR3 loop spans 13 amino acids. The CDR3 DNA sequence: TGTGCCAGCAGCTTAAGTTCGAGTTACGAGCAGTACTTC. It is translated as CASSLSSSYEQYF.

This chain uses TRBV7-7 with TRBJ2-6; perhaps D is TRBD1 or TRBD2 (6 bases each). This CDR3 has 15 residues. The V end lost 3 bases, the J end lost 2 bases, and 8 bases lay between the germline ends. CDR1 is SSHAT and CDR2 is FNYEAQ in the germline V gene (reference sequence). The CDR3 loop is CASSFGGPGANVLTF. The CDR3 region has the DNA TGTGCCAGCAGCTTCGGGGGCCCTGGGGCCAACGTCCTGACTTTC. Full variable domain (rest looked up from reference TRBV7-7 and TRBJ2-6): GAGVSQSPRYKVTKRGQDVTLRCDPISSHATLYWYQQALGQGPEFLTYFNYEAQPDKSGLPSDRFSAERPEGSISTLTIQRTEQRDSAMYRCASSFGGPGANVLTFGAGSRLTVL.

The chain employs TRBV6-1 and TRBJ2-2; 7 nucleotides line up with TRBD1. CDR1 MNHNS and CDR2 SASEGT come from the germline V gene. The CDR3 is 14 amino acids. J lost 5 bases, V lost 7 bases, and 7 bases had no gene match. The CDR3 DNA reads TGTGCCAGCAAAACAGGGGCAGGAACCGGGGAGCTGTTTTTT. Protein product: CASKTGAGTGELFF.

CDR3 coding DNA: TGCGCCAGCAGCCAAGATTGGCAAGAGACCCAGTACTTC. Encoded protein: CASSQDWQETQYF. This chain uses TRBV4-1 with TRBJ2-5; D unclear. The germline V gene has CDR1 MGHRA and CDR2 YSYEKL. V dropped 0 bases and J dropped 2 bases, with 4 bases sitting between them. The CDR3 runs to 13 residues.

The rearrangement links TRBV5-1 to TRBJ1-1; unclear D gene. Trimming left V 0 bases short and J 0 bases short, with 15 bases between. Germline loops: CDR1 SGHRS, CDR2 YFSETQ. The CDR3 runs 17 residues. This chain's CDR3 is CASSLAGGGTVNTEAFF. The CDR3 region has the DNA TGCGCCAGCAGCTTGGCCGGTGGAGGTACGGTGAACACTGAAGCTTTCTTT.

V and J are TRBV6-5 and TRBJ2-7; D gene uncertain. Trimming shortened V by 6 bases and J by 6 bases, and 9 bases separated the two germline ends. This CDR3 region has 11 residues. The V gene's germline CDR1 is MNHEY and CDR2 SVGAGI. CDR3 residues: CASSPGSEQYF. In DNA form, the CDR3 reads TGTGCCAGCAGCCCAGGTAGCGAGCAGTACTTC.

The chain uses TRBV28 and TRBJ2-7, with D possibly being TRBD1 (6 bases). The CDR3 has 12 residues. From germline, CDR1 is MDHEN and CDR2 SYDVKM. Trimming pared 7 bases from V and 5 bases from J, leaving 12 bases between. Written as DNA, the CDR3 is TGTGCCAGCACCTACAGGGACCACGAGCAGTACTTC. As protein: CASTYRDHEQYF.

This chain uses TRBV11-2 with TRBJ2-1; 7 nucleotides match TRBD1. This CDR3 is 18 amino acids long. Germline-derived CDR1 and CDR2 are SGHAT and FQNNGV. V shed 3 bases, J shed 4 bases, and the junction held 15 bases outside the gene matches. CDR3 residues: CASSFIPEGRGNYNEQFF. CDR3 in DNA: TGTGCCAGCAGCTTTATCCCTGAGGGCAGGGGGAATTACAATGAGCAGTTCTTC. Complete variable domain (other parts from reference TRBV11-2 and TRBJ2-1): EAGVAQSPRYKIIEKRQSVAFWCNPISGHATLYWYQQILGQGPKLLIQFQNNGVVDDSQLPKDRFSAERLKGVDSTLKIQPAKLEDSAVYLCASSFIPEGRGNYNEQFFGPGTRLTVL.

The chain links TRBV1 to TRBJ2-1; the table's D call, TRBD2, was not checked against the DNA. TRBV1 is flagged as a pseudogene. The length of the CDR3 is 18 residues. The CDR3 DNA is TGCACCAGCAGCCAAGATGAGGTCCCCTGGCGGACCTACAATGAGCAGTTCTTC. It yields the protein CTSSQDEVPWRTYNEQFF.

The gene calls are TRBV7-2 and TRBJ2-3, with TRBD2 matching 7 bases. V shed 1 base, J shed 1 base, and the junction held 2 bases outside the gene matches. The V gene's germline CDR1 is SGHTA and CDR2 FQGNSA. The CDR3 is 15 residues long. The CDR3 nucleotides are TGTGCCAGCAGCTTAGTCCGGGGGGGCACAGATACGCAGTATTTT. Its protein product is CASSLVRGGTDTQYF.

The chain is built from TRBV29-1 and TRBJ2-3; 7 positions agree with TRBD1. Germline assignment: CDR1 SQVTM and CDR2 ANQGSEA. The CDR3 is 13 amino acids. Trimming cost V 2 bases and J 4 bases; bases outside gene matches: 3. CDR3 DNA: TGCAGCGTTGAAAGACAGGGACCAGATACGCAGTATTTT. It encodes CSVERQGPDTQYF.